The source of this T cell receptor (beta chain) is a study of radiation and T cells in renal cell carcinoma. General observations from the study: Top tumor clonotypes rose in blood 2 weeks post-radiation, then contracted.

On this clone: Antigen: not known.

Described time point: blood 4 weeks post-SBRT, at nephrectomy. Indicated treatment: 15 Gy SBRT to primary tumor, nephrectomy 4 weeks later. Generated by immunoSEQ multiplex PCR, the TCRdb table keeps only in-frame clones and is missing some. The sample lists fewer than 200,000 clones, 88% occurring once. The sequence derives from a woman aged 45-60 years with renal cell carcinoma. Sequencing used blood, obtained from a patient whose treatment included radiotherapy and nephrectomy.

The CDR3 DNA reads TGTGCCAGTACTAATAACCCCCTCACGGGGGGGCTCTACAATGAGCAGTTCTTC. Its protein product is CASTNNPLTGGLYNEQFF. The rearrangement links TRBV19 to TRBJ2-1; TRBD2 matches at 8 bases. The CDR3 has 18 amino acids. With 7 bases clipped from V and 3 bases from J, the junction kept 17 bases outside the gene matches. CDR1 and CDR2 (germline): LNHDA, SQIVND (reference sequence).